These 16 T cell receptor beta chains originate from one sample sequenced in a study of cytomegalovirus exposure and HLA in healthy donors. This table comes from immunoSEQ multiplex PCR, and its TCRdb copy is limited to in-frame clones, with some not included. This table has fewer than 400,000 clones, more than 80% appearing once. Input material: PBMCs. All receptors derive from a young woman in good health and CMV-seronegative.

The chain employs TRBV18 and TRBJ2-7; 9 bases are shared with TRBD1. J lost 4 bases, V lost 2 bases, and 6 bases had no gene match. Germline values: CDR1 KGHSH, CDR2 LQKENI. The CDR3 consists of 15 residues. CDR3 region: CASSPTDRGGYEQYF. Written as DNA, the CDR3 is TGTGCCAGCTCACCAACAGACAGGGGGGGATACGAGCAGTACTTC.

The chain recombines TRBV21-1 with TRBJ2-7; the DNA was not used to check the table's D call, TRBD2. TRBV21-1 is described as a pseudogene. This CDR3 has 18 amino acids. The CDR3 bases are TGTGCCAGGTGGACAACCCTAACTAGCGGACATAGCTCCTACGAGCAGTACTTC. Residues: CARWTTLTSGHSSYEQYF.

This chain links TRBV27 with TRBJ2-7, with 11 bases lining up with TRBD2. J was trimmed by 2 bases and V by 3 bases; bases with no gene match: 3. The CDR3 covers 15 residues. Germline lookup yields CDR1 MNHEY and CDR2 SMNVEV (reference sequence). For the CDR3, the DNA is TGTGCCAGCAGTTTGGGACTAGCGGTTGCCTACGAGCAGTACTTC. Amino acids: CASSLGLAVAYEQYF.

CDR3 protein: CASSQAGDRNQETQYF. For the CDR3, the DNA is TGTGCCAGCAGCCAAGCCGGGGACAGAAACCAAGAGACCCAGTACTTC. The chain has TRBV4-2 and TRBJ2-5; TRBD1 matches 7 bases. With V trimmed by 1 base and J by 0 bases, 5 bases remained unmatched. From germline, CDR1 is LGHNA and CDR2 YNFKEQ. This CDR3 comprises 16 residues.

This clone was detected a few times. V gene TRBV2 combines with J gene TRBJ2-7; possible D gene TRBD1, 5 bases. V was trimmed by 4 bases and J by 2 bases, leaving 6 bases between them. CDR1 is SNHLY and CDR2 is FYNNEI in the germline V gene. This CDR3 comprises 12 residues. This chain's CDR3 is CASSGQTYEQYF. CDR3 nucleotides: TGTGCCAGCAGTGGACAGACCTACGAGCAGTACTTC.

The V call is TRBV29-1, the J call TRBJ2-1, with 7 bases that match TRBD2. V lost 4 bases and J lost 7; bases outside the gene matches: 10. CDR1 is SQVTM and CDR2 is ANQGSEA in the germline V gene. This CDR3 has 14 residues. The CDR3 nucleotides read TGCAGCGTTGTTTCGAGACTAGCAGGAAATGAGCAGTTCTTC. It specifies CSVVSRLAGNEQFF.

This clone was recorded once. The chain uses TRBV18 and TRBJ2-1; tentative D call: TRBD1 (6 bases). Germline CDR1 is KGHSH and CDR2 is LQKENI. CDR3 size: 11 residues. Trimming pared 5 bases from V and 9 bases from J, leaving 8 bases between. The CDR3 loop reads CASSEGGEQFF. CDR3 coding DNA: TGTGCCAGCTCAGAAGGGGGTGAGCAGTTCTTC.

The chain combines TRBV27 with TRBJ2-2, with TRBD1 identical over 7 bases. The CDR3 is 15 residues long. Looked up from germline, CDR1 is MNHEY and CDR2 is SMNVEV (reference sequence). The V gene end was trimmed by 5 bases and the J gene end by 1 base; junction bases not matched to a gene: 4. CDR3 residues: CASSTGALNTGELFF. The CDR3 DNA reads TGTGCCAGCAGTACAGGGGCCTTGAACACCGGGGAGCTGTTTTTT.

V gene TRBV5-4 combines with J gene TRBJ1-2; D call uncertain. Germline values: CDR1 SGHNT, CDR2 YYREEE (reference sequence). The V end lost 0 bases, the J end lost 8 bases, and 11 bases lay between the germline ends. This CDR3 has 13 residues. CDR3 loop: CASSLAESRGYTF. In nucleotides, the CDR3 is TGTGCCAGCAGCTTGGCCGAATCCAGGGGCTACACCTTC.

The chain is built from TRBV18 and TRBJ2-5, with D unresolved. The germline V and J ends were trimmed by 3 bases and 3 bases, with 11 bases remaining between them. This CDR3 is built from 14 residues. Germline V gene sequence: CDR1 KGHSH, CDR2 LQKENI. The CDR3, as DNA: TGTGCCAGCTCACCGACTGGATGGGAAGAGACCCAGTACTTC. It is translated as CASSPTGWEETQYF.

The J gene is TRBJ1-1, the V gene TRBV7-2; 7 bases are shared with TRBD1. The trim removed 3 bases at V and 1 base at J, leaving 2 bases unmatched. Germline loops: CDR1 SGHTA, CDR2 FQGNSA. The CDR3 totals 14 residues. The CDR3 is CASSFHRGNTEAFF. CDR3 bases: TGTGCCAGCAGCTTCCACAGGGGGAACACTGAAGCTTTCTTT.

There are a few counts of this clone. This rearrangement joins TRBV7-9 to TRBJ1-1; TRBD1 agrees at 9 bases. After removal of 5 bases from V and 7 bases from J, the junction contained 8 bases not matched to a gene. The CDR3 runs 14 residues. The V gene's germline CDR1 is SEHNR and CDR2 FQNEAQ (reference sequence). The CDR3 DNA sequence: TGTGCCAGCAGCAGAGGACAGGGGACTGGTGAAGCTTTCTTT. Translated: CASSRGQGTGEAFF.

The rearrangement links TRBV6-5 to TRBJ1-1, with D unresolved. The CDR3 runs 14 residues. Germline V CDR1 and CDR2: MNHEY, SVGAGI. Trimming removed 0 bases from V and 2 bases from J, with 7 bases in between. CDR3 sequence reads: CASSYSYRNTEAFF. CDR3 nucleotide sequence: TGTGCCAGCAGTTACTCGTACAGAAACACTGAAGCTTTCTTT.

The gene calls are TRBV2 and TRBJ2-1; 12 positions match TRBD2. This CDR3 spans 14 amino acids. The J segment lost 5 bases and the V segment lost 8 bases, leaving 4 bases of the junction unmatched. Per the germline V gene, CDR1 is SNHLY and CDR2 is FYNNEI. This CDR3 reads CASQSSGRDNEQFF. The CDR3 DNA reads TGTGCCAGCCAATCTAGCGGGAGGGACAATGAGCAGTTCTTC.

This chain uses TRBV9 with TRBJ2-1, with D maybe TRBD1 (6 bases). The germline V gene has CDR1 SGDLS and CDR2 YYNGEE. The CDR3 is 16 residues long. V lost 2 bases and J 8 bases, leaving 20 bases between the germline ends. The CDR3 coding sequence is TGTGCCAGCAGCGTTACAGGGCTACCACTTGTGGATGAGCAGTTCTTC. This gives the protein CASSVTGLPLVDEQFF.

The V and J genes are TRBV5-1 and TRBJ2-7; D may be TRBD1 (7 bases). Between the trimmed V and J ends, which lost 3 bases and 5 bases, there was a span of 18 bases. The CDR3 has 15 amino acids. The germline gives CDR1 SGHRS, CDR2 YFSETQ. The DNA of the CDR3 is TGCGCCAGCAGCTCTCAGGGGGGCATGGGGAACGAGCAGTACTTC. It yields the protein CASSSQGGMGNEQYF.